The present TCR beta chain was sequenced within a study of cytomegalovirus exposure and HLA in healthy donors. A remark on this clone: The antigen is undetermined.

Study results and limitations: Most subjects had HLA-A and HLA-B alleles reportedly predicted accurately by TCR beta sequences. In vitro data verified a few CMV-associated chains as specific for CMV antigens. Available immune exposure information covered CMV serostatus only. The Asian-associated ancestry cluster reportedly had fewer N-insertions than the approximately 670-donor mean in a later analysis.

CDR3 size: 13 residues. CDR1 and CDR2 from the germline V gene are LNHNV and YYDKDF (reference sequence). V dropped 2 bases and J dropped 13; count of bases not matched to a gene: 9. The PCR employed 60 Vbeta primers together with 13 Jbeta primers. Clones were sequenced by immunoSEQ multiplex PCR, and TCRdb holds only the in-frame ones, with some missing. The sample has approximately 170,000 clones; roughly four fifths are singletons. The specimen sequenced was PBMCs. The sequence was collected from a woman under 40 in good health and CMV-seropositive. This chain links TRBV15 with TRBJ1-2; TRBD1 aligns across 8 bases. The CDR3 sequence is CATSRQGQAPFTF. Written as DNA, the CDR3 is TGTGCCACCAGCAGACAGGGACAGGCACCTTTCACCTTC.